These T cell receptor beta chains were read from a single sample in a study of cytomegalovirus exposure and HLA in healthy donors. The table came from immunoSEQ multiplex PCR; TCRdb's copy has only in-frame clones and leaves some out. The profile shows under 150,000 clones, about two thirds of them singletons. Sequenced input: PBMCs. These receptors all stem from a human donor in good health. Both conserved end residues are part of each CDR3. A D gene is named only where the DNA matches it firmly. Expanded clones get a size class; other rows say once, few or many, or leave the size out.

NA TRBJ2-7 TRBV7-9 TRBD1 CASSFRLDREGEQYF TGTGCCAGCAGCTTTCGGTTGGACAGGGAAGGCGAGCAGTACTTC
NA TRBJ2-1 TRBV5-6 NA CASSYAGVGEQFF TGTGCCAGCAGCTACGCAGGGGTGGGTGAGCAGTTCTTC
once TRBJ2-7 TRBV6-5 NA CASSSHIGGEAEQYF TGTGCCAGCAGTTCCCACATAGGGGGGGAAGCCGAGCAGTACTTC
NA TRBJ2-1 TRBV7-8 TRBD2 CASSPAARLAAFHEQFF TGTGCCAGCAGCCCGGCTGCCCGACTAGCGGCATTCCATGAGCAGTTCTTC
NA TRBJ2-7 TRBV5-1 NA CASLSCPGSLIKHYEQYF TGCGCCAGCCTTTCCTGCCCCGGGAGCCTCATTAAACACTACGAGCAGTACTTC
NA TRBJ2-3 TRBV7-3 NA CASSLTTGSTDTQYF TGTGCCAGCAGCTTAACTACAGGGAGCACAGATACGCAGTATTTT
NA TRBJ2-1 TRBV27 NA CASSLVGTYNEQFF TGTGCCAGCAGCCTAGTCGGGACCTACAATGAGCAGTTCTTC
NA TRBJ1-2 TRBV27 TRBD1 CASRRQGDWDGYTF TGTGCCAGCAGACGACAGGGGGATTGGGATGGCTACACCTTC
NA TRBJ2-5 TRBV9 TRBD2 CASSLSPSGHQETQYF TGTGCCAGCAGCTTGAGTCCTAGCGGGCACCAAGAGACCCAGTACTTC
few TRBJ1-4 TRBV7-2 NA CASSARTASNEKLFF TGTGCCAGCAGCGCCCGGACAGCCTCTAATGAAAAACTGTTTTTT
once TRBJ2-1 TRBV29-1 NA CSVVSRILNEQFF TGCAGCGTTGTCTCCCGTATATTAAATGAGCAGTTCTTC
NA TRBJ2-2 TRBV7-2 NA CASSLEPTGTGELFF TGTGCCAGCAGCTTAGAGCCCACAGGGACCGGGGAGCTGTTTTTT
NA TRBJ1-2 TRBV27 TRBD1 CASRARDSNYGYTF TGTGCCAGCAGGGCCAGGGACAGTAACTATGGCTACACCTTC
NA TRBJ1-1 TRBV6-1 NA CASSTTGGRGEAFF TGTGCCAGCAGTACTACCGGGGGGAGGGGTGAAGCTTTCTTT